The rows below give T cell receptor beta chains drawn from one sample of a study of blood T cell repertoires in COVID-19. The assay was immunoSEQ multiplex PCR, and TCRdb's table has in-frame clones only and misses some. The sample lists about 280,000 clones; roughly 80% were seen once. The sequencing sample was made of PBMCs or T cells enriched from blood (not recorded which). The receptors stem from a man aged 35 to 55 who had been exposed to COVID-19. Each CDR3 is given with its conserved first and last residue. A D gene is named only where the DNA matches it firmly. For some rows the clone size is stated as once, few or many, or as a class when expanded; others skip it.

>-|-|TRBV12-3/TRBV12-4|TRBJ1-1
TGTGCCAGCGCAACTTTGGCTGAAGCTTTCTTT
CASATLAEAFF
>-|-|TRBV10-3|TRBJ2-7
TGTGCCACCCGGTTGCGGAACGAGCAGTACTTC
CATRLRNEQYF
>once|-|TRBV27|TRBJ1-6
TGTGCCAGCAGTATAGGGACACTTCTCTATAATTCACCCCTCCACTTT
CASSIGTLLYNSPLHF
>-|TRBD1|TRBV19|TRBJ1-2
TGTGCCAGTAGCCGCATCCAGGGGGTCCATGGCTACACCTTC
CASSRIQGVHGYTF
>-|TRBD2|TRBV5-4|TRBJ2-2
TGTGCCAGCAGCTTCGGGACTAGCGGTCCAGTGGGGGAGCTGTTTTTT
CASSFGTSGPVGELFF
>-|-|TRBV19|TRBJ2-2
TGTGCCAGTAGTAGGGGGACTCGGAACACCGGGGAGCTGTTTTTT
CASSRGTRNTGELFF
>-|TRBD1|TRBV29-1|TRBJ1-1
TGCAGCGTCCACCGGGGACAGGACACTGAAGCTTTCTTT
CSVHRGQDTEAFF
>-|-|TRBV19|TRBJ1-5
TGTGCCAGTACCCACTGGGGCAAACGGTATCAGCCCCAGCATTTT
CASTHWGKRYQPQHF
>-|-|TRBV15|TRBJ2-7
TGTGCCACCAGCCCCTCGGTGGGGGGACGGACGTACGAGCAGTACTTC
CATSPSVGGRTYEQYF
>-|-|TRBV24-1|TRBJ2-1
TGTGCCACCGAGGCGGCGTCCCCCTACAATGAGCAGTTCTTC
CATEAASPYNEQFF
>-|TRBD1|TRBV14|TRBJ2-2
TGTGCCAGCAGCCAAGCCTTACAGGGGATGGCAATTTCCGGGGAGCTGTTTTTT
CASSQALQGMAISGELFF
>-|-|TRBV6-5|TRBJ2-6
TGTGCCAGCAGTTACTCGAGAGGGTCTGGGGCCAACGTCCTGACTTTC
CASSYSRGSGANVLTF
>-|-|TRBV7-9|TRBJ1-5
TGTGCCAGCAGCCTAGAGAGAGATCAGCCCCAGCATTTT
CASSLERDQPQHF
>-|-|TRBV5-8|TRBJ1-1
TGTGCCAGCAGCCGACGAGGCGCGAACACTGAAGCTTTCTTT
CASSRRGANTEAFF
>-|-|TRBV2|TRBJ1-1
TGTGCCAGCAAGAGGAAAAGGGGATCCACTGAAGCTTTCTTT
CASKRKRGSTEAFF
>few|-|TRBV30|TRBJ1-2
TGTGCCTGGACCCTTCAAAGCGGGGGCTACACCTTC
CAWTLQSGGYTF
>-|-|TRBV7-3|TRBJ2-3
TGTGCCAGCAGCTCTTCCGGGGGCACAGATACGCAGTATTTT
CASSSSGGTDTQYF
>-|-|TRBV7-8|TRBJ1-4
TGTGCCAGCAGCTTGACAGGATACGCGTTAGGAAACACCGCGAGGGCTAATGAAAAACTGTTTTTT
CASSLTGYALGNTARANEKLFF
>-|TRBD2|TRBV30|TRBJ2-5
TGTGCCTGGAGCTATCTAGCGGGAGGCGTGGAGACCCAGTACTTC
CAWSYLAGGVETQYF
>few|TRBD1|TRBV2|TRBJ1-5
TGTGCCAGCAGGGTAGACAGGGCTGAACCCCAGCATTTT
CASRVDRAEPQHF
>-|TRBD1|TRBV18|TRBJ1-2
TGTGCCAGCTCACCCGGACAGGGGGTATGGGGCTACACCTTC
CASSPGQGVWGYTF
>-|-|TRBV4-1|TRBJ2-1
TGCGCCAGCAGCCAAAACCTTGGGCAGTACAATGAGCAGTTCTTC
CASSQNLGQYNEQFF
>-|TRBD1|TRBV4-1|TRBJ1-5
TGCGCCAGCAGCCAGATGCTGGGACAGGGAGGTCAGCCCCAGCATTTT
CASSQMLGQGGQPQHF
>-|-|TRBV10-3|TRBJ2-2
TGTGCCATCTCCCCCGGGACTGCGAACACCGGGGAGCTGTTTTTT
CAISPGTANTGELFF
>-|TRBD2|TRBV7-3|TRBJ2-1
TGTGCCAGCAGCTTATTACTAGCGGCAAACAATGAGCAGTTCTTC
CASSLLLAANNEQFF
>-|-|TRBV19|TRBJ2-7
TGTGCCACCGAGGGACAAACCTACGAGCAGTACTTC
CATEGQTYEQYF